This entry is about one TCR beta chain. Its antigen is currently unknown. The CDR3 length is 19 residues. The junction had 12 bases not matched to a gene; V was cut back by 0 bases and J by 4 bases. CDR1 and CDR2 (germline): LGHNA, YSLEER. This sample is part of a study of somatic mutations in cytotoxic T cells in rheumatoid arthritis. Across the whole study: Blood (just over 29 ml EDTA) from each patient was taken right after diagnosis, before any treatment. Study-level points and caveats: With advancing age, CD8+ clonality climbed in rheumatoid arthritis patients but did not rise in healthy controls.

Data came from immunoSEQ multiplex PCR; TCRdb stores just in-frame clones and leaves some out. The repertoire includes more than 13,000 clones, 72% of them detected once, and more than 9% sits in the top ten. This clonotype was obtained from an adult with rheumatoid arthritis. This chain connects TRBV4-3 to TRBJ2-2, with 9 bases fitting TRBD1. Sequences were obtained from CD8+ T cells sorted from blood. CDR3 bases: TGCGCCAGCAGCCAAGAGGGTGGGGGGGGACAGGGAGTCACCGGGGAGCTGTTTTTT. It encodes CASSQEGGGGQGVTGELFF.